The source of this T cell receptor (beta chain) is a study of blood T cells in healthy people across ages. This clonotype has just a few counts. CDR3 length equals 13 residues. Germline V gives CDR1 SQVTM, CDR2 ANQGSEA. V was shortened by 7 bases and J by 5 bases, with 14 bases between the two germline ends. Together with a sample-barcoded 5' primer, a J-beta primer mix was included in a second PCR lasting roughly 6 to 12 cycles. One entry per CDR3 protein, called by TCRdb with MiXCR from the 5' RACE reads. The sample carries around 800,000 distinct CDR3 sequences, around a quarter recorded once. The same data also went into a second study, on T cells of mothers and their children.

The sample comprised blood. This sequence joins TRBV29-1 and TRBJ2-2; D is uncertain. The clonotype originates from a boy aged 5 to 17 in good health. The CDR3: CSAFLYNTGELFF. As DNA, the CDR3 is TGCAGCGCGTTTCTCTACAATACCGGGGAGCTGTTTTTT.